These 17 T cell receptor beta chains were sequenced from one sample in a study of T cells in Graves' hyperthyroidism and ophthalmopathy (dated by TCRdb to the late 2010s). Library creation used multiplex PCR. The sequencer listed for this sample is Illumina HiSeq 2000. Amplification of TCR beta CDR3 regions was carried out from RNA transcripts. The TCR CDR3 was subjected to a first round of RT-PCR using the HTBI primer set and the Qiagen OneStep RT-PCR kit. TCRdb reprocessing: public reads trimmed at Q25 with fastp, clones called with MiXCR, in-frame beta chains kept. Here each entry gathers all rows of one CDR3 protein and keeps the most common genes and DNA. The sample includes under 650,000 distinct CDR3 sequences, with around 15% observed a single time. Jointly, the top ten make up 3.8% of the sample. What was sequenced was blood. The source of these receptors is a woman aged 30 to 39 with Graves' hyperthyroidism.

Points on this clonotype: This may come from a read error, since a much larger clone is one base off. V gene TRBV12-3 or TRBV12-4 combines with J gene TRBJ1-1; D perhaps matches TRBD1 (5 bases). The CDR3 runs 14 residues. V was trimmed by 6 bases and J by 4 bases, leaving 15 bases between them. CDR3 DNA: TGTGCCAGCAGCTGTCGAGGGGAGGCCACTGAAGCTTTCTTT. It is translated as CASSCRGEATEAFF.

This clonotype was picked up a small number of times. The V gene is TRBV9, the J gene TRBJ2-3; 12 nucleotides line up with TRBD2. Germline V gene sequence: CDR1 SGDLS, CDR2 YYNGEE. The CDR3 contains 16 residues. Germline trimming cut 1 base from V and 5 bases from J; bases unmatched to any gene: 5. The CDR3 loop reads CASSVSTSGRIDTQYF. The DNA of the CDR3 is TGTGCCAGCAGCGTATCTACTAGCGGGAGGATAGATACGCAGTATTTT.

This clonotype was counted a few times. The V and J genes are TRBV6-1 and TRBJ1-1, with no clear D. Trimming removed 8 bases at V and 8 bases at J, with 12 bases between. The CDR3 contains 11 residues. Germline V gene data show CDR1 as MNHNS and CDR2 as SASEGT. The CDR3 sequence is CASEFVGEAFF. The DNA of the CDR3 is TGTGCCAGCGAGTTTGTGGGGGAAGCTTTCTTT.

This clonotype occurred many times. The chain links TRBV6-2 or TRBV6-3 to TRBJ2-7; tentatively, D is TRBD1 (5 bases). The CDR3 is 12 amino acids. CDR1 is MNHEY, CDR2 SVGEGT, per germline. Trimming shortened V by 5 bases and J by 9 bases, and 14 bases separated the two germline ends. CDR3 bases: TGTGCCAGCAGTCGACAGTTGCTAGGGCAGTACTTC. Translated: CASSRQLLGQYF.

This clonotype was found a few times. V is TRBV7-3 and J is TRBJ2-3, with 10 bases identical to TRBD2. Losses at the gene ends were 5 bases for V and 4 bases for J; bases not matched to a gene: 6. This CDR3 comprises 15 residues. CDR1 and CDR2 (germline): SGHTA, FQGTGA. CDR3 region: CASSPLSGRSDTQYF. Here the CDR3 DNA reads TGTGCCAGCAGCCCTCTTAGCGGGAGGTCAGATACGCAGTATTTT.

In this sample, this clonotype turned up a few times. The V gene is TRBV19, the J gene TRBJ2-1; D perhaps matches TRBD2 (6 bases). From germline, CDR1 is LNHDA and CDR2 SQIVND (reference sequence). Between the trimmed V and J ends, which lost 9 bases and 4 bases, there was a span of 16 bases. The CDR3 is 14 amino acids. CDR3 DNA sequence: TGTGCCAGCTCTCCGGGACTTCGTTACAATGAGCAGTTCTTC. This sequence encodes CASSPGLRYNEQFF.

This rearrangement joins TRBV4-3 to TRBJ2-2; maybe TRBD2 (5 bases). The CDR3 covers 14 residues. Germline V CDR1 and CDR2: LGHNA, YSLEER. Trimming took 0 bases from V and 6 from J, leaving 8 bases between them. CDR3 loop: CASSQDQRAGELFF. The CDR3 nucleotides read TGCGCCAGCAGCCAAGATCAGAGGGCCGGGGAGCTGTTTTTT.

This clonotype was picked up many times. The chain is built from TRBV7-8 and TRBJ2-3; D unresolved. Germline V lookup: CDR1 SGHVS, CDR2 FQNEAQ. There are 12 residues in the CDR3. With 4 bases removed from V and 6 bases from J, the gap between germline ends came to 8 bases. The CDR3 coding sequence is TGTGCCAGCAGCTCCAACTGGGATACGCAGTATTTT. It translates to CASSSNWDTQYF.

The V and J genes are TRBV6-2 or TRBV6-3 and TRBJ2-4; D not resolved. CDR1 MNHEY and CDR2 SVGEGT come from the germline V gene. With 0 bases removed from V and 0 bases from J, the gap between germline ends came to 3 bases. The CDR3 totals 14 residues. CDR3 residues: CASSYSLAKNIQYF. DNA of the CDR3: TGTGCCAGCAGTTACTCTTTAGCCAAAAACATTCAGTACTTC.

This clonotype was seen more than once but under ten times. The gene calls are TRBV5-8 and TRBJ2-5; no clear D. Trimming took 2 bases from V and 1 from J, leaving 15 bases between them. The germline CDR1 and CDR2 sequences are SGHTS and YDEGEE. CDR3 size: 16 residues. The CDR3 nucleotides read TGTGCCAGCAGCTTCTCGACATTTTGGGGCCAAGAGACCCAGTACTTC. Amino acid sequence: CASSFSTFWGQETQYF.

This clonotype was counted only a few times. This rearrangement joins TRBV30 to TRBJ2-3; 7 nucleotides match TRBD1. V was pared by 4 bases and J by 4 bases, with 8 bases of the junction left unmatched. CDR3 length equals 14 residues. CDR1 and CDR2 (germline): GTSNPN, SVGIG (reference sequence). CDR3 loop: CAWNKGAHSDTQYF. The CDR3 coding sequence is TGTGCCTGGAACAAGGGGGCGCATTCAGATACGCAGTATTTT. Full variable domain (outside the CDR3, taken from reference TRBV30 and TRBJ2-3): SQTIHQWPATLVQPVGSPLSLECTVEGTSNPNLYWYRQAAGRGLQLLFYSVGIGQISSEVPQNLSASRPQDRQFILSSKKLLLSDSGFYLCAWNKGAHSDTQYFGPGTRLTVL.

This clonotype has a count of ten or more. The chain joins TRBV11-2 to TRBJ2-7; either TRBD1 or TRBD2 may supply D (5 bases each). This CDR3 has 15 amino acids. Germline CDR1 is SGHAT and CDR2 is FQNNGV. V dropped 3 bases and J dropped 3 bases, with 15 bases sitting between them. Here the CDR3 DNA reads TGTGCCAGCAGCTTTGGGGCGGGCTTACTCTACGAGCAGTACTTC. Translated: CASSFGAGLLYEQYF.

The chain uses TRBV5-1 and TRBJ2-1; 9 positions agree with TRBD2. CDR1 and CDR2 (germline): SGHRS, YFSETQ. V shed 1 base, J shed 7 bases, and the junction held 12 bases outside the gene matches. This CDR3 is 17 amino acids long. CDR3 protein: CASSLRGSSGRRNEQFF. The CDR3 nucleotides read TGCGCCAGCAGCTTGCGGGGGAGTAGCGGGAGACGGAATGAGCAGTTCTTC. Combining the CDR3 with reference TRBV5-1 and TRBJ2-1 gives the whole variable domain KAGVTQTPRYLIKTRGQQVTLSCSPISGHRSVSWYQQTPGQGLQFLFEYFSETQRNKGNFPGRFSGRQFSNSRSEMNVSTLELGDSALYLCASSLRGSSGRRNEQFFGPGTRLTVL.

The chain couples TRBV5-1 to TRBJ1-4; 7 positions match TRBD1. Germline V lookup: CDR1 SGHRS, CDR2 YFSETQ. V gave up 4 bases and J gave up 5 bases; unmatched junction bases: 5. The CDR3 consists of 14 residues. This CDR3 reads CASSRQGENEKLFF. The CDR3 DNA follows: TGCGCCAGCAGCCGACAGGGCGAGAATGAAAAACTGTTTTTT.

This clonotype was observed a handful of times. This chain joins TRBV5-1 and TRBJ2-4, with D maybe TRBD1 (6 bases). CDR1 SGHRS and CDR2 YFSETQ come from the germline V gene. The CDR3 runs 14 residues. V lost 7 bases and J lost 5, with 16 bases in between. CDR3 sequence: CASEGRGSENIQYF. Written as DNA, the CDR3 is TGCGCCAGCGAGGGAAGGGGGTCGGAAAACATTCAGTACTTC.

This clonotype has a count of ten or more. V usage is TRBV28 and J usage is TRBJ2-4; D may be TRBD2 (6 bases). CDR3 size: 19 residues. V lost 2 bases to trimming and J lost 1 base, with 21 bases between them. Germline V lookup: CDR1 MDHEN, CDR2 SYDVKM. DNA of the CDR3: TGTGCCAGCAGTTTAAGGAAGGAGGGAAGACTAACGGCCAAAAACATTCAGTACTTC. It yields the protein CASSLRKEGRLTAKNIQYF.

This clonotype was seen only a few times. The V call is TRBV30, the J call TRBJ2-1, with a tentative D call TRBD2 (6 bases). The germline gives CDR1 GTSNPN, CDR2 SVGIG (reference sequence). With 0 bases removed from V and 9 bases from J, the gap between germline ends came to 9 bases. There are 12 residues in the CDR3. The CDR3 coding sequence is TGTGCCTGGAGTGTAGGGCGGGGTGAGCAGTTCTTC. It yields the protein CAWSVGRGEQFF.